A selection of T cell receptor beta chains follows, all from one sample in a study of T cells after yellow fever vaccination. From the 5' RACE reads, TCRdb called clonotypes with MiXCR, one entry per CDR3 protein. The table has about 630,000 distinct CDR3 sequences, approximately 13% seen once. This material consisted of PBMCs, taken on the day of the yellow fever booster vaccination. The receptors were gathered from a young man who received the YFV17D yellow fever vaccine. CDR3s include the opening cysteine and the closing phenylalanine or tryptophan. A D gene is named only where the DNA matches it firmly. Not every row has a clone size; where given, it reads once, few, many or a size class.

J gene	V gene	D gene	clone size	CDR3 protein	CDR3 DNA
TRBJ2-1	TRBV20-1	TRBD1	few	CSARTGGRDINEQFF	TGCAGTGCTAGAACAGGGGGTAGGGATATCAATGAGCAGTTCTTC
TRBJ2-3	TRBV21-1	NA	NA	CASSKSRGDTQPPDTQYF	TGTGCCAGCAGCAAATCCCGCGGGGACACCCAACCACCAGATACGCAGTATTTT
TRBJ2-1	TRBV30	TRBD2	NA	CAWNPSSGIEQFF	TGTGCCTGGAACCCTTCTAGCGGGATTGAGCAGTTCTTC
TRBJ2-7	TRBV19	NA	NA	CASARRGRANEQYF	TGTGCCAGCGCGCGGAGAGGCAGGGCCAACGAGCAGTACTTC
TRBJ2-1	TRBV20-1	TRBD2	NA	CSARGTSGSQYNEQFF	TGCAGTGCTAGAGGGACTAGCGGGAGTCAGTACAATGAGCAGTTCTTC
TRBJ1-2	TRBV7-3	NA	NA	CASSLGLSESYTF	TGTGCCAGCAGCTTGGGGCTCAGCGAAAGCTACACCTTC
TRBJ1-6	TRBV5-1	TRBD1	few	CASSTGQFNSPLHF	TGCGCCAGCAGCACGGGACAGTTTAATTCACCCCTCCACTTT
TRBJ2-3	TRBV10-3	TRBD2	NA	CAIKSGGTDTQYF	TGTGCCATCAAGAGCGGGGGCACAGATACGCAGTATTTT
TRBJ2-3	TRBV5-4	NA	few	CASSLVGSYTDTQYF	TGTGCCAGCAGCTTGGTCGGGAGCTACACAGATACGCAGTATTTT
TRBJ2-3	TRBV29-1	TRBD1	few	CSVEESSGQADTQYF	TGCAGCGTTGAAGAAAGTTCGGGACAGGCCGATACGCAGTATTTT
TRBJ1-5	TRBV20-1	NA	few	CSASAINQPQHF	TGCAGTGCTAGCGCCATTAATCAGCCCCAGCATTTT
TRBJ2-1	TRBV14	NA	many	CASSPWTGYNEQFF	TGTGCCAGCAGCCCATGGACCGGTTACAATGAGCAGTTCTTC
TRBJ2-5	TRBV12-3/TRBV12-4	TRBD1	NA	CASSRQGAYQETQYF	TGTGCCAGCAGCCGACAGGGGGCGTACCAAGAGACCCAGTACTTC
TRBJ1-2	TRBV5-1	NA	few	CASSGPVVGALKGYTF	TGCGCCAGCAGCGGACCAGTGGTAGGGGCTCTGAAAGGCTACACCTTC
TRBJ1-1	TRBV6-5	NA	many	CASSYSGRYTEAFF	TGTGCCAGCAGTTACTCGGGGAGATACACTGAAGCTTTCTTT
TRBJ2-3	TRBV12-5	NA	few	CASGLTGGMTSGSSTDTQYF	TGTGCTAGTGGTTTGACAGGGGGCATGACTAGCGGGTCTAGCACAGATACGCAGTATTTT
TRBJ2-5	TRBV20-1	NA	few	CSAPPLMGETQYF	TGCAGTGCTCCCCCCCTGATGGGGGAGACCCAGTACTTC